This is a list of T cell receptor beta chains from one sample in a study of radiotherapy plus CTLA-4 blockade in lung cancer. Profiling relied on immunoSEQ multiplex PCR, and the TCRdb table lists in-frame clones only, not all of them. This sample has roughly 45,000 clones; roughly 60% occur once, and the top ten carry around a sixth. The input for sequencing was peripheral blood, taken from a patient treated with radiotherapy plus ipilimumab. The receptors come from a human donor with non-small cell lung cancer who had a partial response to radiotherapy plus ipilimumab. Both conserved end residues are part of each CDR3. The D gene is left open where the match is weak. Clone sizes are given selectively: once, few, many, or a class where the clone is expanded.

D gene	J gene	V gene	clone size	CDR3 protein	CDR3 DNA
TRBD2	TRBJ2-3	TRBV5-8	-	CASSLGLADTDTQYF	TGTGCCAGCAGCTTGGGACTAGCGGACACAGATACGCAGTATTTT
-	TRBJ2-2	TRBV11-2	-	CASSVTRAVPGELFF	TGTGCCAGCAGCGTGACTAGGGCAGTGCCCGGGGAGCTGTTTTTT
TRBD1	TRBJ2-3	TRBV6-5	-	CASSWGTGPDTQYF	TGTGCCAGCAGTTGGGGGACAGGGCCAGATACGCAGTATTTT
TRBD1	TRBJ1-2	TRBV5-6	-	CASSSTGGLTYGYTF	TGTGCCAGCAGCTCGACAGGGGGGCTCACCTATGGCTACACCTTC
TRBD1	TRBJ1-3	TRBV30	-	CAWIDRTGDGNTIYF	TGTGCCTGGATAGACAGGACAGGGGATGGAAACACCATATATTTT
-	TRBJ2-2	TRBV7-2	few	CASSFAGAVGGELFF	TGTGCCAGCAGCTTCGCGGGGGCGGTGGGCGGGGAGCTGTTTTTT
TRBD1	TRBJ2-2	TRBV5-1	once	CASSSRTGDSGELFF	TGCGCCAGCAGCTCGAGGACAGGAGACTCCGGGGAGCTGTTTTTT
-	TRBJ1-2	TRBV7-6	once	CASSPVQDYGYTF	TGTGCCAGCAGCCCCGTACAGGACTATGGCTACACCTTC
TRBD2	TRBJ2-2	TRBV15	-	CATSRADSGTGELFF	TGTGCCACCAGTCGAGCGGATAGCGGGACCGGGGAGCTGTTTTTT
TRBD2	TRBJ2-7	TRBV7-2	-	CASSGSGGSVYEQYF	TGTGCCAGCAGCGGTAGCGGGGGGTCCGTCTACGAGCAGTACTTC
-	TRBJ1-1	TRBV6-5	-	CASSPRDTEAFF	TGTGCCAGCAGTCCGAGGGACACTGAAGCTTTCTTT
-	TRBJ1-4	TRBV5-1	-	CASSFPGEKLFF	TGCGCCAGCAGCTTCCCGGGTGAAAAACTGTTTTTT
-	TRBJ2-3	TRBV7-3	-	CASSLQGFGTDTQYF	TGTGCCAGCAGCCTACAGGGTTTTGGGACAGATACGCAGTATTTT
TRBD2	TRBJ2-3	TRBV10-3	-	CATPGPAAGGVGTQYF	TGTGCCACGCCTGGGCCGGCTGCGGGGGGCGTAGGTACGCAGTATTTT
TRBD2	TRBJ2-5	TRBV10-2	-	CASSEPAGGKETQYF	TGCGCCAGCAGTGAGCCAGCGGGAGGGAAAGAGACCCAGTACTTC
TRBD2	TRBJ2-7	TRBV27	-	CATRLAGTYEQYF	TGTGCCACCCGACTAGCGGGGACCTACGAGCAGTACTTC
TRBD1	TRBJ2-2	TRBV10-3	-	CATSGTGRAPDTGELFF	TGTGCCACCTCCGGGACAGGGAGGGCCCCGGACACCGGGGAGCTGTTTTTT
TRBD1	TRBJ1-4	TRBV5-1	-	CASGPGQANEKLFF	TGCGCCAGCGGACCGGGACAGGCAAATGAAAAACTGTTTTTT
-	TRBJ2-7	TRBV7-2	-	CASSLEGGLTYEQYF	TGTGCCAGCAGCTTAGAGGGGGGGCTCACCTACGAGCAGTACTTC
-	TRBJ1-4	TRBV19	-	CASSPPGLEKLFF	TGTGCCAGTAGTCCTCCGGGTCTTGAAAAACTGTTTTTT
TRBD1	TRBJ2-7	TRBV9	-	CASSPHPTGASYEQYF	TGTGCCAGCAGCCCTCACCCGACAGGGGCCTCCTACGAGCAGTACTTC
TRBD2	TRBJ2-2	TRBV10-3	-	CAISAAGGLVGELFF	TGTGCTATCAGTGCAGCGGGGGGGCTGGTCGGGGAGCTGTTTTTT
TRBD1	TRBJ1-1	TRBV7-9	-	CASSYPTGATEAFF	TGTGCCAGCAGCTACCCGACAGGGGCCACTGAAGCTTTCTTT
-	TRBJ1-3	TRBV9	-	CASSPEGSGNTIYF	TGTGCCAGCAGCCCTGAGGGCTCTGGAAACACCATATATTTT
-	TRBJ2-7	TRBV7-6	-	CASSGGSGYEQYF	TGTGCCAGCAGCGGGGGGTCAGGGTACGAGCAGTACTTC
-	TRBJ1-2	TRBV7-2	-	CASSLRGRADYTF	TGTGCCAGCAGCTTAAGGGGCAGGGCGGACTACACCTTC
-	TRBJ1-1	TRBV6-6	-	CASSYGGGVTEAFF	TGTGCCAGCAGTTATGGGGGGGGAGTCACTGAAGCTTTCTTT
TRBD2	TRBJ2-1	TRBV5-1	-	CASSLVAGLYNEQFF	TGCGCCAGCAGCTTGGTAGCGGGGCTTTACAATGAGCAGTTCTTC
-	TRBJ1-5	TRBV6-1	-	CASSVQGTGGNQPQHF	TGTGCCAGCAGTGTACAGGGTACCGGAGGCAATCAGCCCCAGCATTTT
TRBD1	TRBJ2-1	TRBV4-1	few	CASSHPDRDNEQFF	TGCGCCAGCAGCCACCCGGACAGGGATAATGAGCAGTTCTTC
TRBD2	TRBJ2-1	TRBV19	-	CASSIPPTSGLNNEQFF	TGTGCCAGTAGTATTCCGCCGACTAGCGGCCTAAACAATGAGCAGTTCTTC
-	TRBJ2-7	TRBV7-9	-	CASSSQLEQYF	TGTGCCAGCAGCTCCCAGTTGGAGCAGTACTTC
-	TRBJ2-6	TRBV10-2	-	CASSDGVGARSGANVLTF	TGCGCCAGCAGTGATGGTGTGGGAGCGCGCTCTGGGGCCAACGTCCTGACTTTC
TRBD2	TRBJ2-5	TRBV18	-	CASSELAGGLETQYF	TGTGCCAGCTCAGAACTAGCGGGAGGTTTGGAGACCCAGTACTTC
-	TRBJ2-1	TRBV7-9	-	CASSFSRDNEQFF	TGTGCCAGCAGCTTCAGTCGTGACAATGAGCAGTTCTTC
-	TRBJ2-3	TRBV6-1	-	CASRGSPSTDTQYF	TGTGCCAGCAGGGGCAGCCCTAGCACAGATACGCAGTATTTT
TRBD1	TRBJ1-1	TRBV10-1	-	CAGSELRTRGEAFF	TGCGCCGGCAGTGAGCTCCGGACCAGGGGGGAGGCTTTCTTT
TRBD1	TRBJ2-5	TRBV11-1	-	CASSHPGQGRETQYF	TGTGCCAGCAGCCATCCGGGACAGGGGCGAGAGACCCAGTACTTC
-	TRBJ1-6	TRBV7-8	-	CASSSLLATVHSPLHF	TGTGCCAGCAGCTCCCTTCTCGCGACAGTTCATTCACCCCTCCACTTT
-	TRBJ2-7	TRBV21-1	medium-sized	CASSASQGISYEQYF	TGTGCCAGCAGCGCCTCACAGGGAATCTCCTACGAGCAGTACTTC
-	TRBJ2-7	TRBV19	-	CASREGRGSYEQYF	TGTGCCAGTAGAGAGGGCAGAGGCTCCTACGAGCAGTACTTC
-	TRBJ2-3	TRBV6-6	few	CASSSGGGADTQYF	TGTGCCAGCAGTTCTGGCGGGGGCGCAGATACGCAGTATTTT
-	TRBJ1-6	TRBV4-3	-	CASSQDQGSPLHF	TGCGCCAGCAGCCAAGATCAGGGCTCACCCCTCCACTTT
-	TRBJ2-3	TRBV15	-	CATSRVGGKTQYF	TGTGCCACCAGCAGAGTAGGAGGGAAGACGCAGTATTTT
TRBD1	TRBJ1-2	TRBV30	-	CAWSPASLQGFTF	TGTGCCTGGAGTCCCGCTTCCTTACAGGGGTTCACCTTC
TRBD1	TRBJ2-7	TRBV7-9	-	CASSLARDRGYYEQYF	TGTGCCAGCAGCTTAGCCCGGGACAGGGGATACTACGAGCAGTACTTC
TRBD1	TRBJ1-1	TRBV7-3	-	CASSSGTGGYTEAFF	TGTGCCAGCAGCTCGGGGACAGGGGGATACACTGAAGCTTTCTTT
-	TRBJ1-1	TRBV11-3	-	CASSPRQGSSEAFF	TGTGCCAGCAGCCCCCGCCAGGGGTCATCGGAAGCTTTCTTT
-	TRBJ1-2	TRBV7-2	-	CASSLARDYGYTF	TGTGCCAGCAGCTTAGCGCGGGACTATGGCTACACCTTC
TRBD1	TRBJ1-5	TRBV19	-	CASRWTGGDQPQHF	TGTGCCAGTAGATGGACAGGGGGCGATCAGCCCCAGCATTTT
-	TRBJ2-3	TRBV2	-	CASSAQGGSTDTQYF	TGTGCCAGCAGTGCGCAGGGGGGAAGCACAGATACGCAGTATTTT
TRBD2	TRBJ2-7	TRBV6-6	few	CASSSRGAYEQYF	TGTGCCAGCAGTTCCCGGGGGGCCTACGAGCAGTACTTC
-	TRBJ2-5	TRBV4-1	-	CASSQDDGETQYF	TGCGCCAGCAGCCAAGATGACGGGGAGACCCAGTACTTC
-	TRBJ1-1	TRBV18	-	CASSPQSNTEAFF	TGTGCCAGCTCACCTCAGTCAAACACTGAAGCTTTCTTT
TRBD1	TRBJ2-1	TRBV6-1	-	CASSEAPQGAGNEQFF	TGTGCCAGCAGTGAAGCGCCGCAGGGGGCGGGGAATGAGCAGTTCTTC